Below are 25 T cell receptor beta chains sequenced from a single sample in a study of blood T cell repertoires in COVID-19. Sequencing used immunoSEQ multiplex PCR; TCRdb keeps in-frame clones, though not all of them. The sample gives around 100,000 clones, about 89% of which show up once; under 14% is in the top ten. Sequencing input: peripheral blood. These receptor sequences come from a woman aged 25 to 39 with acute or convalescent COVID-19.

This clone was detected once. The V and J genes are TRBV11-1 and TRBJ1-6; D gene ambiguous. In germline, CDR1 is SGHAT, CDR2 FQDESV (reference sequence). This CDR3 has 15 amino acids. Trimming shortened V by 0 bases and J by 6 bases, and 9 bases separated the two germline ends. The CDR3 here is CASSLALPGNSPLHF. DNA of the CDR3: TGTGCCAGCAGCTTAGCGTTGCCGGGTAATTCACCCCTCCACTTT.

The V call is TRBV5-1, the J call TRBJ2-7; 11 bases are a match to TRBD1. V was pared by 2 bases and J by 2 bases, with 3 bases of the junction left unmatched. This CDR3 is 15 amino acids long. From germline, CDR1 is SGHRS and CDR2 YFSETQ. This CDR3 is CASSLWTGGPYEQYF. CDR3 in DNA: TGCGCCAGCAGCTTATGGACAGGGGGCCCCTACGAGCAGTACTTC.

The gene calls are TRBV5-1 and TRBJ1-2; TRBD1 agrees at 12 bases. This CDR3 is built from 17 residues. The J segment lost 3 bases and the V segment lost 4 bases, leaving 10 bases of the junction unmatched. The germline V gene encodes CDR1 SGHRS and CDR2 YFSETQ. The CDR3 bases are TGCGCCAGCAGCACTTCCGGGACAGGGGGCGAGGACTATGGCTACACCTTC. It codes for CASSTSGTGGEDYGYTF.

The chain employs TRBV5-6 and TRBJ1-3; D is perhaps TRBD1 (5 bases). This CDR3 spans 15 amino acids. V lost 2 bases and J lost 3, with 12 bases in between. CDR1 is SGHDT, CDR2 YYEEEE, per germline. CDR3 protein: CASSLLGLSGNTIYF. The CDR3, as DNA: TGTGCCAGCAGCTTACTGGGACTGAGTGGAAACACCATATATTTT.

The chain joins TRBV10-3 to TRBJ2-3; 8 nucleotides agree with TRBD2. Germline CDR1 ENHRY, CDR2 SYGVKD. After removal of 3 bases from V and 6 bases from J, the junction contained 14 bases not matched to a gene. CDR3 size: 17 residues. CDR3 protein: CAISEMRAGGPADTQYF. The CDR3 bases are TGTGCCATCAGTGAAATGCGGGCGGGGGGTCCGGCGGATACGCAGTATTTT.

As concerns this clone: The sample has other DNA sequences that encode this CDR3 too. The rearrangement joins TRBV5-1 to TRBJ2-7; 7 bases align to TRBD1. The CDR3 loop spans 13 amino acids. Trimming took 4 bases from V and 3 from J; bases not matched to a gene: 4. Germline V gene sequence: CDR1 SGHRS, CDR2 YFSETQ. In DNA, the CDR3 is TGCGCCAGCAGCCTCGGGACAGACTACGAGCAGTACTTC. Its translation is CASSLGTDYEQYF.

This rearrangement joins TRBV11-2 to TRBJ1-1; D not resolved. Germline V gene lookup returns CDR1 SGHAT and CDR2 FQNNGV. The CDR3 covers 14 residues. The V gene lost 6 bases and the J gene lost 3 bases, with 14 bases spanning the gap. The CDR3 region is CASRRMAGDTEAFF. The CDR3 bases are TGTGCCAGCAGAAGAATGGCCGGGGACACTGAAGCTTTCTTT.

This clone was counted a single time. The chain carries TRBV7-9 and TRBJ1-6, with D unclear. Germline CDR1 and CDR2: SEHNR and FQNEAQ (reference sequence). The CDR3 length is 12 residues. Trimming removed 5 bases from V and 12 bases from J, with 11 bases in between. CDR3 sequence (DNA): TGTGCCAGCAGCGCCTCCCCGGGACCCCTCCACTTT. It codes for CASSASPGPLHF.

The J gene is TRBJ2-7, the V gene TRBV2; TRBD1 matches at 9 bases. Germline CDR1 is SNHLY and CDR2 is FYNNEI. CDR3 length equals 15 residues. After removal of 6 bases from V and 3 bases from J, the junction contained 9 bases not matched to a gene. CDR3 bases: TGTGCCAGCAGGGTCGGGTCGACAGGGGGCTACGAGCAGTACTTC. Residues: CASRVGSTGGYEQYF.

V and J are TRBV2 and TRBJ1-1; D remains ambiguous. Trimming removed 6 bases at V and 1 base at J, with 9 bases between. Germline V gene data show CDR1 as SNHLY and CDR2 as FYNNEI. The CDR3 has 13 residues. CDR3 protein: CASRATANTEAFF. In nucleotides, the CDR3 is TGTGCCAGCAGGGCTACAGCGAACACTGAAGCTTTCTTT.

The table lists this clone with a count of one. V and J are TRBV6-5 and TRBJ1-1; D possibly corresponds to TRBD1 (6 bases). Trimming removed 10 bases at V and 4 bases at J, with 10 bases between. Germline assignment: CDR1 MNHEY and CDR2 SVGAGI. This CDR3 comprises 11 residues. The CDR3 loop is CATNRATEAFF. The CDR3 region has the DNA TGTGCCACCAACAGGGCCACTGAAGCTTTCTTT.

The chain couples TRBV5-1 to TRBJ2-7; 8 bases fit TRBD1. This CDR3 is built from 14 residues. V dropped 1 base and J dropped 2; count of bases not matched to a gene: 2. Germline CDR1 and CDR2: SGHRS and YFSETQ. The chain's CDR3 is CASSLPGGPYEQYF. As DNA, the CDR3 is TGCGCCAGCAGCTTGCCAGGGGGCCCCTACGAGCAGTACTTC.

The rearrangement joins TRBV9 to TRBJ1-2; D may be TRBD1 (6 bases). CDR1 SGDLS and CDR2 YYNGEE come from the germline V gene. Trimming removed 3 bases at V and 0 bases at J, with 15 bases between. This CDR3 has 16 amino acids. This CDR3 reads CASSGGGGRANYGYTF. CDR3 coding DNA: TGTGCCAGCAGCGGGGGAGGGGGACGGGCTAACTATGGCTACACCTTC.

The chain joins TRBV6-1 to TRBJ1-5; 7 bases agree with TRBD1. With V trimmed by 0 bases and J by 9 bases, 14 bases remained unmatched. The CDR3 length is 17 residues. Germline V CDR1 and CDR2: MNHNS, SASEGT. The CDR3 loop reads CASSEAETGASRRPQHF. The CDR3 coding sequence is TGTGCCAGCAGTGAAGCAGAAACAGGGGCGTCAAGAAGGCCCCAGCATTTT.

This clone was counted once. The chain joins TRBV28 to TRBJ1-2; TRBD1 matches at 8 bases. Germline V CDR1 and CDR2: MDHEN, SYDVKM. V was pared by 7 bases and J by 4 bases, with 11 bases of the junction left unmatched. The CDR3 extends over 15 amino acids. CDR3 in amino acids: CASNTFTGGFYGYTF. The CDR3 DNA sequence: TGTGCCAGCAATACGTTTACAGGGGGGTTCTATGGCTACACCTTC.

J is TRBJ1-2 and V is TRBV10-3, with unresolved D. The CDR3 spans 13 residues. CDR1 and CDR2 from the germline V gene are ENHRY and SYGVKD. Trimming pared 3 bases from V and 3 bases from J, leaving 8 bases between. The CDR3 region is CAISDPPDYGYTF. For the CDR3, the DNA is TGTGCCATCAGTGACCCCCCTGACTATGGCTACACCTTC.

The V gene is TRBV7-9, the J gene TRBJ1-2; 7 positions match TRBD1. V shed 5 bases and J 7 bases; nucleotides not matched to a gene: 7. CDR3 length equals 13 residues. The germline V gene has CDR1 SEHNR and CDR2 FQNEAQ (reference sequence). CDR3 bases: TGTGCCAGCAGCCGCGGACAGGCGGTTGGCTACACCTTC. Its translation is CASSRGQAVGYTF. The full variable domain, completed using reference TRBV7-9 and TRBJ1-2, is DTGVSQNPRHKITKRGQNVTFRCDPISEHNRLYWYRQTLGQGPEFLTYFQNEAQLEKSRLLSDRFSAERPKGSFSTLEIQRTEQGDSAMYLCASSRGQAVGYTFGSGTRLTVV.

The CDR3 protein is CASSVSYNSPLHF. In nucleotides, the CDR3 is TGTGCCAGCTCTGTCTCCTATAATTCACCCCTCCACTTT. The rearrangement joins TRBV6-5 to TRBJ1-6; unclear D gene. The germline V and J ends were trimmed by 8 bases and 0 bases, with 5 bases remaining between them. This CDR3 comprises 13 residues. CDR1 is MNHEY and CDR2 is SVGAGI in the germline V gene.

The V gene is TRBV4-1, the J gene TRBJ1-1; TRBD1 is a possible D gene (6 bases). The CDR3 consists of 19 residues. The germline V gene encodes CDR1 MGHRA and CDR2 YSYEKL. The ends were cut back, 6 bases at V and 0 bases at J, with 26 bases in the middle. CDR3 DNA: TGCGCCAGCAGTCGCGATCCGGCCGGGACATATTCTTTGAACACTGAAGCTTTCTTT. Its protein is CASSRDPAGTYSLNTEAFF.

The rearrangement links TRBV6-2 or TRBV6-3 to TRBJ2-2; perhaps TRBD1 as D (5 bases). V lost 4 bases to trimming and J lost 0 bases, with 12 bases between them. The germline gives CDR1 MNHEY, CDR2 SVGEGT. There are 16 residues in the CDR3. As DNA, the CDR3 is TGTGCCAGCAGTTTCCGACAGTTCGCGAACACCGGGGAGCTGTTTTTT. Protein: CASSFRQFANTGELFF.

The chain links TRBV4-1 to TRBJ1-4; D gene ambiguous. The germline gives CDR1 MGHRA, CDR2 YSYEKL. The V gene lost 2 bases and the J gene lost 4 bases, with 11 bases spanning the gap. The CDR3 is 15 residues long. The CDR3 protein is CASSQHNRINEKLFF. CDR3 sequence (DNA): TGCGCCAGCAGCCAACACAACAGAATTAATGAAAAACTGTTTTTT.

The chain carries TRBV7-2 and TRBJ1-5, with 8 bases matching TRBD1. The CDR3 is made up of 15 amino acids. V lost 5 bases and J lost 3; bases outside the gene matches: 6. Germline V gene sequence: CDR1 SGHTA, CDR2 FQGNSA. Here the CDR3 reads CASSPRTGFNQPQHF. DNA for the CDR3: TGTGCCAGCAGCCCACGGACAGGGTTCAATCAGCCCCAGCATTTT.

The V gene is TRBV7-9, the J gene TRBJ1-4; 10 bases align to TRBD1. The trim removed 5 bases at V and 5 bases at J, leaving 5 bases unmatched. CDR3 length: 15 residues. Germline V gene data show CDR1 as SEHNR and CDR2 as FQNEAQ (reference sequence). In DNA, the CDR3 is TGTGCCAGCAGCCCGAGGACAGGGGGAAATGAAAAACTGTTTTTT. This codes for CASSPRTGGNEKLFF.

The chain couples TRBV27 to TRBJ1-4, with TRBD1 identical over 9 bases. Germline CDR1 is MNHEY and CDR2 is SMNVEV (reference sequence). Losses at the gene ends were 8 bases for V and 2 bases for J; bases not matched to a gene: 15. CDR3 length: 18 residues. The CDR3 nucleotides are TGTGCCAGCTCAACTTACAGGGGGCGACTAATGACTAATGAAAAACTGTTTTTT. The encoded protein is CASSTYRGRLMTNEKLFF.

CDR3: CASSSTFTRNTGELFF. The CDR3 coding sequence is TGCGCCAGCAGCTCCACCTTCACACGGAACACCGGGGAGCTGTTTTTT. This sequence joins TRBV5-1 and TRBJ2-2, with no clear D. The CDR3 runs to 16 residues. Trimming cost V 3 bases and J 1 base, with 13 bases left between them. In germline, CDR1 is SGHRS, CDR2 YFSETQ.